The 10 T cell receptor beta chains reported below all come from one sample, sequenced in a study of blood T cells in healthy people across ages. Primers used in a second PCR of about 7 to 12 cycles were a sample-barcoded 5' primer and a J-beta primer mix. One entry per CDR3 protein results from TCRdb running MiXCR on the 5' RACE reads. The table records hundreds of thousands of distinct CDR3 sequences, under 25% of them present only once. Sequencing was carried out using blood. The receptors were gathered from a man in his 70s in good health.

The CDR3 DNA follows: TGTGCCAGCAGTGACCCGACCAGGGCCTCTGGAAACACCATATATTTT. Encoded protein: CASSDPTRASGNTIYF. This rearrangement joins TRBV6-4 to TRBJ1-3; possible D gene TRBD1, 5 bases. Trimming removed 2 bases from V and 0 bases from J, with 11 bases in between. The CDR3 runs 16 residues. The germline V gene has CDR1 MRHNA and CDR2 SNTAGT.

This chain's CDR3 is CSARTLAGQRETQYF. In DNA, the CDR3 is TGCAGTGCTCGGACTCTAGCGGGACAACGAGAGACCCAGTACTTC. The chain joins TRBV20-1 to TRBJ2-5, with 9 nucleotides matching TRBD2. Unmatched junction bases numbered 11, after V lost 5 bases and J lost 4 bases. This CDR3 region has 15 residues. CDR1 and CDR2 from the germline V gene are DFQATT and SNEGSKA (reference sequence).

CDR3 DNA sequence: TGTGCCAGCAGGTTACAGTCCCAAGAGACCCAGTACTTC. Protein sequence: CASRLQSQETQYF. The chain is built from TRBV6-1 and TRBJ2-5; D not resolved. Deletions cut 6 bases from V and 1 base from J, with 9 bases between. The germline gives CDR1 MNHNS, CDR2 SASEGT. The CDR3 loop spans 13 amino acids.

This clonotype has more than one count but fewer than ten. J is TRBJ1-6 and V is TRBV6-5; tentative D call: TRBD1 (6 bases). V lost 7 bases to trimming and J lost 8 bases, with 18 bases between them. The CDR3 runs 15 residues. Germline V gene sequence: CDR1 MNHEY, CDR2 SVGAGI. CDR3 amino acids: CASTWAGRGYSPLHF. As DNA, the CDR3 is TGTGCCAGCACCTGGGCGGGCAGGGGTTATTCACCCCTCCACTTT.

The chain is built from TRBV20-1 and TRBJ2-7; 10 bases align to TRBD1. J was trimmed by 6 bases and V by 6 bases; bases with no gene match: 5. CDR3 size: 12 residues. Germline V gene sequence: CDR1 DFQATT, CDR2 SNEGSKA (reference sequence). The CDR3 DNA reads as TGCAGTGCCTTAGGACAGGGGGGCGAGCAGTACTTC. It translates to CSALGQGGEQYF.

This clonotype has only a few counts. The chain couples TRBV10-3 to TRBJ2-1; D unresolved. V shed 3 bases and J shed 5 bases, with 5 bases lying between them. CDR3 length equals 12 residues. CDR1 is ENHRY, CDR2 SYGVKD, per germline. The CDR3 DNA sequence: TGTGCCATCAGTGACTTCCACAATGAGCAGTTCTTC. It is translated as CAISDFHNEQFF.

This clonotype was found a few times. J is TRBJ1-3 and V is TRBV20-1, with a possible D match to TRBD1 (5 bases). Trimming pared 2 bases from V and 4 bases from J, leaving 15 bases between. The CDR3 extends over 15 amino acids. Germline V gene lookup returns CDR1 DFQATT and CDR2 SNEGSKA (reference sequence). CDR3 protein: CSARLGSRDGNTIYF. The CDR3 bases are TGCAGTGCTAGACTCGGATCAAGGGACGGAAACACCATATATTTT.

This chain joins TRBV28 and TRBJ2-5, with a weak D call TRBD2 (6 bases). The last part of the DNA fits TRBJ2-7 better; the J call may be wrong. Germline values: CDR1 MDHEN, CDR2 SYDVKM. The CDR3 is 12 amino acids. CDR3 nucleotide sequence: TGTGCCAGCACCGGGGACTTCTACGAGCAGTACTTC. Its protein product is CASTGDFYEQYF.

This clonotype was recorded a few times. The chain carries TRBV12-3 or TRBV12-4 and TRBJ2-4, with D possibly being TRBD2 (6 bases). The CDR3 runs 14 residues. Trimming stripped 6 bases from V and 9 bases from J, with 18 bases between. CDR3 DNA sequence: TGTGCCAGCAGCCAAGGGACTTCCATCTCCATTCAGTACTTC. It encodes CASSQGTSISIQYF.

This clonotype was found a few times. The chain's CDR3 is CASSVGSERAVEETQYF. CDR3 in DNA: TGTGCCAGCAGCGTAGGTTCCGAGAGGGCCGTAGAAGAGACCCAGTACTTC. J is TRBJ2-5 and V is TRBV9, with D perhaps matching TRBD2 (5 bases). V shed 0 bases and J shed 3 bases, with 18 bases lying between them. CDR1 and CDR2 from the germline V gene are SGDLS and YYNGEE. This CDR3 is built from 17 residues.